A selection of T cell receptor beta chains follows, all from one sample in a study of blood T cell repertoires in COVID-19. The table came from immunoSEQ multiplex PCR; TCRdb's copy has only in-frame clones and leaves some out. Of roughly 70,000 clones detected, over 75% appear once; the ten largest clones hold approximately 3.6%. The sample was peripheral blood. Every receptor here comes from a man aged 65 to 85 with acute or convalescent COVID-19. Each CDR3 is given with its conserved first and last residue. The D gene is left open where the match is weak. Clone size, where shown, is once, few, many, or a class for clones that have expanded.

D	V	J	size	CDR3	DNA
-	TRBV4-3	TRBJ1-6	few	CASSQQEGLNSPLHF	TGCGCCAGCAGCCAACAGGAGGGGCTTAATTCACCCCTCCACTTT
-	TRBV21-1	TRBJ1-3	-	CASGLRAVRGNTIYF	TGTGCCAGCGGTCTGAGGGCAGTCAGAGGAAACACCATATATTTT
TRBD2	TRBV5-5	TRBJ2-5	-	CASSLAAGGGETQYF	TGTGCCAGCAGCTTGGCAGCGGGGGGGGGAGAGACCCAGTACTTC
-	TRBV19	TRBJ1-6	-	CASSFQGRNSPLHF	TGTGCCAGTAGTTTCCAGGGGCGGAATTCACCCCTCCACTTT
TRBD1	TRBV6-5	TRBJ1-5	-	CASRYSRDSNNQPQHF	TGTGCCAGCAGATACAGCCGGGACAGTAACAATCAGCCCCAGCATTTT
-	TRBV6-5	TRBJ1-4	-	CASSYSNSATNEKLFF	TGTGCCAGCAGTTACTCGAACAGTGCAACTAATGAAAAACTGTTTTTT
TRBD1	TRBV14	TRBJ1-2	-	CASSRPGQGRYGYTF	TGTGCCAGCAGCCGCCCGGGACAGGGCCGCTATGGCTACACCTTC
-	TRBV7-2	TRBJ1-1	-	CASSSQGNTEAFF	TGTGCCAGCAGCTCACAGGGCAACACTGAAGCTTTCTTT
TRBD1	TRBV5-1	TRBJ2-2	-	CASSPTGTANTGELFF	TGCGCCAGCAGCCCCACCGGGACAGCGAACACCGGGGAGCTGTTTTTT
TRBD1	TRBV19	TRBJ1-5	-	CASTGTGAHFGNQPQHF	TGTGCCAGTACCGGGACAGGGGCACATTTCGGCAATCAGCCCCAGCATTTT
TRBD2	TRBV2	TRBJ2-5	-	CASSEQRGAQETQYF	TGTGCCAGCAGTGAACAGCGGGGGGCTCAAGAGACCCAGTACTTC
TRBD1	TRBV6-2/TRBV6-3	TRBJ1-2	-	CASSRPGQPIEGGYTF	TGTGCCAGCAGTCGTCCGGGACAGCCTATAGAGGGTGGCTACACCTTC
-	TRBV6-5	TRBJ1-2	once	CASSYSTGKGYGYTF	TGTGCCAGCAGTTACTCCACAGGGAAGGGCTATGGCTACACCTTC
-	TRBV7-9	TRBJ1-1	once	CASSLVLNTEAFF	TGTGCCAGCAGCTTAGTCTTAAACACTGAAGCTTTCTTT
-	TRBV9	TRBJ2-7	few	CASSASGTQEYEQYF	TGTGCCAGCAGCGCGTCCGGGACACAAGAGTACGAGCAGTACTTC
-	TRBV7-2	TRBJ2-7	-	CASSLDPSSYEQYF	TGTGCCAGCAGCTTAGATCCGAGCTCCTACGAGCAGTACTTC
-	TRBV7-2	TRBJ2-1	once	CASSLALNEQFF	TGTGCCAGCAGCTTAGCGTTAAATGAGCAGTTCTTC
-	TRBV6-2/TRBV6-3	TRBJ2-5	-	CASSYQVSRGETQYF	TGTGCCAGCAGTTACCAGGTTTCTAGGGGGGAGACCCAGTACTTC
-	TRBV7-2	TRBJ2-4	-	CASSLGGLKNIQYF	TGTGCCAGCAGCTTAGGGGGACTTAAAAACATTCAGTACTTC
TRBD2	TRBV19	TRBJ2-4	-	CATIPRGGGKNIQYF	TGTGCCACCATACCCCGGGGGGGCGGCAAAAACATTCAGTACTTC
TRBD1	TRBV29-1	TRBJ2-1	-	CSGNRGLDEQFF	TGCAGCGGGAACAGGGGGCTGGATGAGCAGTTCTTC
-	TRBV2	TRBJ2-5	-	CASSEESHNQETQYF	TGTGCCAGCAGTGAGGAGAGTCATAACCAAGAGACCCAGTACTTC
-	TRBV5-1	TRBJ2-7	-	CASSAGSRNRYEQYF	TGCGCCAGCAGCGCCGGGTCCCGCAATCGCTACGAGCAGTACTTC
TRBD1	TRBV18	TRBJ1-4	-	CASQIQQGAMEKLFF	TGTGCCAGCCAAATCCAACAGGGGGCGATGGAAAAACTGTTTTTT
TRBD2	TRBV5-1	TRBJ2-1	-	CASSLVAGAHEQFF	TGCGCCAGCAGCCTCGTAGCGGGGGCACATGAGCAGTTCTTC
TRBD1	TRBV2	TRBJ2-2	-	CALRDRGLNTGELFF	TGTGCCCTCCGCGACAGGGGGCTAAACACCGGGGAGCTGTTTTTT
-	TRBV24-1	TRBJ1-2	-	CATSDPSGYYGYTF	TGTGCCACCAGTGACCCCTCAGGGTACTATGGCTACACCTTC
TRBD1	TRBV19	TRBJ1-1	-	CASSIPNPGQGKTEAFF	TGTGCCAGTAGTATACCCAATCCGGGACAGGGAAAAACTGAAGCTTTCTTT
-	TRBV5-4	TRBJ2-1	-	CASSLRQLHNEQFF	TGTGCCAGCAGCTTAAGACAGCTCCACAATGAGCAGTTCTTC
TRBD1	TRBV5-4	TRBJ2-1	-	CASSSGQGRTYNEQFF	TGTGCCAGCAGCTCAGGACAGGGGAGAACCTACAATGAGCAGTTCTTC
-	TRBV24-1	TRBJ2-2	-	CATSDPTYTGELFF	TGTGCCACCAGTGACCCCACATACACCGGGGAGCTGTTTTTT
-	TRBV19	TRBJ1-4	-	CASSFRQTNEKLFF	TGTGCCAGTAGTTTCCGACAAACTAATGAAAAACTGTTTTTT
-	TRBV3-1/TRBV3-2	TRBJ2-2	-	CASSIRGSAGELFF	TGTGCCAGCAGCATCCGGGGTAGTGCCGGGGAGCTGTTTTTT
TRBD1	TRBV10-3	TRBJ1-2	-	CAISDQGAHGYTF	TGTGCCATCAGTGATCAGGGGGCGCACGGCTACACCTTC
TRBD2	TRBV9	TRBJ2-7	-	CASSSNPRRGGYEQYF	TGTGCCAGCAGCTCCAACCCCCGTCGGGGGGGCTACGAGCAGTACTTC
-	TRBV25-1	TRBJ2-2	-	CASSPTGYIGELFF	TGTGCCAGCAGCCCCACAGGGTATATCGGGGAGCTGTTTTTT
-	TRBV9	TRBJ2-6	-	CASSVLGANVLTF	TGTGCCAGCAGCGTACTTGGGGCCAACGTCCTGACTTTC